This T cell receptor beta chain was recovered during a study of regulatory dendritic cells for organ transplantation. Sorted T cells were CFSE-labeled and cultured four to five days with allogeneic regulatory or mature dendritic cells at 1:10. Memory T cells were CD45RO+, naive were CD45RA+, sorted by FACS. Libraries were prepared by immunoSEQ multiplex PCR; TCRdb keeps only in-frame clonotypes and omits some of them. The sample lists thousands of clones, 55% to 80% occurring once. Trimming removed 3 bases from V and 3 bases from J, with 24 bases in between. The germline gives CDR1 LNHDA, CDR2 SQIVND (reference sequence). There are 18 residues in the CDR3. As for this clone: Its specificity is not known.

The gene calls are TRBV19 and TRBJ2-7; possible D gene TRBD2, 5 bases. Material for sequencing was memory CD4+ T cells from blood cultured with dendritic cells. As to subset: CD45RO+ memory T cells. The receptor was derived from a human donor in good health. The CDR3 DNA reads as TGTGCCAGTAGTATCGTACTCGGGGTGAAGGGTCCAGGCTACGAGCAGTACTTC. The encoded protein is CASSIVLGVKGPGYEQYF.